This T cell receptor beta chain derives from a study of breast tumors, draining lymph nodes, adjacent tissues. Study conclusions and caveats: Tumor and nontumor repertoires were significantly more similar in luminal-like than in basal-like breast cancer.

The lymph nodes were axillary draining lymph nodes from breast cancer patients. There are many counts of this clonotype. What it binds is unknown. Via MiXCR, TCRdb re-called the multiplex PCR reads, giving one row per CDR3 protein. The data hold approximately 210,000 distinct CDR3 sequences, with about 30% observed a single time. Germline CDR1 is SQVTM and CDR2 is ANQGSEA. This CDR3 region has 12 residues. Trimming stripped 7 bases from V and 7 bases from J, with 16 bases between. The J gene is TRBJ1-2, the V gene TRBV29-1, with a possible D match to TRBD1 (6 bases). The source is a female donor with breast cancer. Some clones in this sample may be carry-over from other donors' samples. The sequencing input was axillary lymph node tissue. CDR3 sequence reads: CSAQLTGLGYTF. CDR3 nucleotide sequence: TGCAGCGCCCAGCTTACAGGGCTTGGCTACACCTTC.